This T cell receptor (beta chain) was recorded in a study of blood T cells in healthy people across ages. Study background: Template switching retrieved approximately one barcoded beta molecule for each two T cells.

Germline V gives CDR1 SGDLS, CDR2 YYNGEE. J was trimmed by 6 bases and V by 0 bases; bases with no gene match: 3. CDR3 length: 14 amino acids. Each donor supplied 8 to 10 milliliters of peripheral blood. Total RNA was extracted at no less than 5.5 micrograms per sample. A sample-barcoded 5' primer and a J-beta primer mix were used in a second PCR of roughly 7 to 11 cycles. Every cDNA molecule bore a tag from a template-switch adaptor containing 12 random nucleotides. MiXCR was run by TCRdb on the 5' RACE reads, yielding one entry per CDR3 protein. The top ten hold 7.7% of the sample, which has 1.5 million to 2 million distinct CDR3 sequences, about 30% seen once.

This TCR came from a woman aged 25 to 45 in good health. What was sequenced was blood. The chain employs TRBV9 and TRBJ2-3; 8 bases match TRBD2. Here the CDR3 reads CASSVDGRGDTQYF. DNA for the CDR3: TGTGCCAGCAGCGTAGACGGGAGGGGCGATACGCAGTATTTT.